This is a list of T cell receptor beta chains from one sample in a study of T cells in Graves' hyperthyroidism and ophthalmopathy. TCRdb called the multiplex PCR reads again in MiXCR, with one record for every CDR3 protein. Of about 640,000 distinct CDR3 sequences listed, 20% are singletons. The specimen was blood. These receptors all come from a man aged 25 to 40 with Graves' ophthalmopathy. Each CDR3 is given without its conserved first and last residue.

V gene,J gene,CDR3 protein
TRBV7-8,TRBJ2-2,ASLPQKRLF
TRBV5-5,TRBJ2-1,ASSLVGQGHNEQF
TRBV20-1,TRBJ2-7,SAQGTSGYEQY
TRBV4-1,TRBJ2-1,ASSLVAGDNEQF
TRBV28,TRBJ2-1,ASSLRGQGAIYEQF
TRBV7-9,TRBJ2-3,ASSRRGSGRADTQY
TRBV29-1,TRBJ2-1,SVVGLAKTLEQF
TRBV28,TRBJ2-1,ASGILAGGHNEQF
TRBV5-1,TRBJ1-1,ASSLEFGAGRTEAF
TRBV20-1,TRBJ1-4,SASYRAANEKLF
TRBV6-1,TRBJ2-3,ASFLVDTQY
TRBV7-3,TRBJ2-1,ASSPPGTGTNEQF
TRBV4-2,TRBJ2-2,ASSQEASSRTGELF
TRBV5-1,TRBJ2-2,ASSSGQPRVAGELF
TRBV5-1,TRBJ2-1,ASSLYQGANEQF
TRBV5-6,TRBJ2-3,ASSWTITDTQY
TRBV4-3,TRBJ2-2,ASSQDLQVANTGELF
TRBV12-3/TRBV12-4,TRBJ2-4,ASSRPTGVLAKNIQY
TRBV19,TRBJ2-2,ATSGSNTGELF
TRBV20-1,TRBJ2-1,SASPGRYNEQF
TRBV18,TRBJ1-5,ASSGNSNQPQH
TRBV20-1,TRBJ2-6,SARIGTAPGANVLT
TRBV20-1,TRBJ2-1,SARSSGLDYNEQF
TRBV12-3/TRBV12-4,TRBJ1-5,ASGPNISNQPQH
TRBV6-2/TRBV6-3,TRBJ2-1,ASSYETSYNEQF
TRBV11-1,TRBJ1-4,ASSSEATNEKLF
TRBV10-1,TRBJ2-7,ASRRDRGTEQY
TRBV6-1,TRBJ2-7,ASRPGGQPYEQY